The clone carrying this TCR beta chain was counted many times. This entry comes from a study of type 1 regulatory T cells. Study as a whole: This in vitro CD4 product, T-allo10, is enriched for Tr1 cells and alloantigen-specific.

From germline, CDR1 is SGHVS and CDR2 FQNEAQ. J gave up 10 bases and V 1 base, and 8 bases lay outside the gene matches. The CDR3 length is 14 residues. TCRdb re-analysed the reads in MiXCR, keeping a single row per CDR3 protein. The data show about 18,000 distinct CDR3 sequences, with about 10% seen just once and about 2.7% held by the top ten. What was sequenced was CD4+ T cells, either the whole sample or a sorted fraction (not recorded which). The sequence was collected from a human donor in good health. The chain has TRBV7-8 and TRBJ2-3, with TRBD2 identical over 7 bases. The CDR3 sequence is CASSLVAGEGAQYF. The DNA for the CDR3 is TGTGCCAGCAGCTTAGTTGCGGGAGAAGGGGCGCAGTATTTT.